These 13 T cell receptor beta chains originate from one sample sequenced in a study of cytomegalovirus exposure and HLA in healthy donors. The PCR was carried out with 60 Vbeta primers and 13 Jbeta primers. Using immunoSEQ multiplex PCR, the repertoire was profiled, and TCRdb retains in-frame clones only, with some absent. This sample carries some 140,000 clones, 77% of them seen once, and the ten largest clones take around 2%. The source material was PBMCs. Source of these receptors: a man younger than 40 in good health and CMV-seronegative.

The genes are TRBV6-5 and TRBJ2-7; the match to TRBD2 covers 7 bases. Germline CDR1 and CDR2: MNHEY and SVGAGI. V shed 7 bases, J shed 5 bases, and the junction held 8 bases outside the gene matches. CDR3 size: 13 residues. The CDR3 protein is CASTTMGRDEQYF. The CDR3 DNA is TGTGCCAGCACCACTATGGGGAGGGACGAGCAGTACTTC.

The chain is built from TRBV5-1 and TRBJ2-3; D remains ambiguous. V was pared by 3 bases and J by 2 bases, with 7 bases between. The germline gives CDR1 SGHRS, CDR2 YFSETQ. The CDR3 length is 13 residues. In DNA, the CDR3 is TGCGCCAGCAGCTCCCACAACACAGATACGCAGTATTTT. Protein product: CASSSHNTDTQYF.

This clone has only a few counts. The chain employs TRBV18 and TRBJ2-7; 9 nucleotides match TRBD2. Losses at the gene ends were 2 bases for V and 2 bases for J; bases not matched to a gene: 10. The CDR3 is made up of 17 amino acids. Germline loops: CDR1 KGHSH, CDR2 LQKENI. The CDR3 bases are TGTGCCAGCTCACCAGGCGTATCGGCTAGCGGGGCCTACGAGCAGTACTTC. It yields the protein CASSPGVSASGAYEQYF.

The V gene is TRBV5-3, the J gene TRBJ2-1; 15 bases are a match to TRBD2. Being an ORF, TRBV5-3 has a function that is uncertain. J lost 0 bases, V lost 0 bases, and 7 bases had no gene match. The CDR3 loop spans 20 amino acids. In DNA form, the CDR3 reads TGTGCCAGAAGCTTGGTTTACGGACTAGCGGGAGGGAGCTCCTACAATGAGCAGTTCTTC. Protein product: CARSLVYGLAGGSSYNEQFF.

The gene calls are TRBV5-4 and TRBJ2-1; a weak D match, TRBD1 (5 bases). Germline CDR1 SGHNT, CDR2 YYREEE (reference sequence). CDR3 length: 13 amino acids. The germline V and J ends were trimmed by 2 bases and 6 bases, with 9 bases remaining between them. CDR3 DNA sequence: TGTGCCAGCAGCTTCGACAGAGTCAATGAGCAGTTCTTC. Translated: CASSFDRVNEQFF.

This chain uses TRBV6-6 with TRBJ2-7; TRBD1 aligns across 10 bases. Germline values: CDR1 MNHNY, CDR2 SVGAGI (reference sequence). J gave up 1 base and V 7 bases, and 4 bases lay outside the gene matches. The CDR3 contains 14 residues. The CDR3 coding sequence is TGTGCCAGCATCCGGGACAGGGGTTCCTACGAGCAGTACTTC. Its protein product is CASIRDRGSYEQYF.

The chain uses TRBV2 and TRBJ2-6; 7 nucleotides agree with TRBD1. Trimming removed 7 bases from V and 2 bases from J; junction bases left unmatched: 2. Germline V gene sequence: CDR1 SNHLY, CDR2 FYNNEI. The CDR3 extends over 14 amino acids. CDR3 amino acids: CASNDRAGANVLTF. In DNA, the CDR3 is TGTGCCAGCAATGACAGGGCTGGGGCCAACGTCCTGACTTTC.

The chain recombines TRBV19 with TRBJ1-5; tentative D call: TRBD1 (6 bases). The V gene's germline CDR1 is LNHDA and CDR2 SQIVND (reference sequence). Trimming shortened V by 5 bases and J by 4 bases, and 9 bases separated the two germline ends. This CDR3 is 13 amino acids long. The CDR3, as DNA: TGTGCCAGTAGTTGGCAGGGGAATCAGCCCCAGCATTTT. Translation gives CASSWQGNQPQHF.

This rearrangement joins TRBV14 to TRBJ2-7; TRBD1 might be the D (5 bases). This CDR3 region has 15 residues. The V gene lost 5 bases and the J gene lost 7 bases, with 21 bases spanning the gap. Germline CDR1 SGHDN, CDR2 FVKESK. The CDR3 nucleotides are TGTGCCAGCAGCACAACCTCGACAGTTCCACGGGAGCAGTACTTC. Its translation is CASSTTSTVPREQYF. The variable domain in full, with the rest retrieved from reference TRBV14 and TRBJ2-7, is EAGVTQFPSHSVIEKGQTVTLRCDPISGHDNLYWYRRVMGKEIKFLLHFVKESKQDESGMPNNRFLAERTGGTYSTLKVQPAELEDSGVYFCASSTTSTVPREQYFGPGTRLTVT.

V gene TRBV5-1 combines with J gene TRBJ2-5; the D gene is possibly TRBD1 (5 bases). The germline V and J ends were trimmed by 4 bases and 5 bases, with 21 bases remaining between them. The CDR3 is 16 amino acids. Germline CDR1 is SGHRS and CDR2 is YFSETQ. CDR3 nucleotides: TGCGCCAGCAGCCAACGCCTGGGCAGGGTGGAGGAGACCCAGTACTTC. Amino acid sequence: CASSQRLGRVEETQYF.

CDR3 DNA: TGTGCCACTCCACTGGGAGGGACTGAAGCTTTCTTT. Its translation is CATPLGGTEAFF. V is TRBV7-3 and J is TRBJ1-1; D is unclear. Germline V gene lookup returns CDR1 SGHTA and CDR2 FQGTGA. The CDR3 has 12 residues. Trimming cost V 10 bases and J 5 bases, with 14 bases left between them.

This sequence joins TRBV19 and TRBJ1-5, with D hard to call. From germline, CDR1 is LNHDA and CDR2 SQIVND (reference sequence). Trimming took off 3 bases at V and 5 bases at J, with 11 bases between the two ends. This CDR3 region has 14 residues. CDR3 in amino acids: CASSIVAEYQPQHF. The DNA for the CDR3 is TGTGCCAGTAGTATTGTGGCAGAATATCAGCCCCAGCATTTT.

CDR3 loop: CASREGQGHYEQYF. The CDR3 nucleotides read TGCGCCAGCAGGGAGGGACAGGGACACTACGAGCAGTACTTC. This chain uses TRBV5-1 with TRBJ2-7; 9 bases fit TRBD1. V trimming: 5 bases; J trimming: 3 bases; junction bases outside the gene matches: 6. Germline lookup yields CDR1 SGHRS and CDR2 YFSETQ. The CDR3 has 14 amino acids.